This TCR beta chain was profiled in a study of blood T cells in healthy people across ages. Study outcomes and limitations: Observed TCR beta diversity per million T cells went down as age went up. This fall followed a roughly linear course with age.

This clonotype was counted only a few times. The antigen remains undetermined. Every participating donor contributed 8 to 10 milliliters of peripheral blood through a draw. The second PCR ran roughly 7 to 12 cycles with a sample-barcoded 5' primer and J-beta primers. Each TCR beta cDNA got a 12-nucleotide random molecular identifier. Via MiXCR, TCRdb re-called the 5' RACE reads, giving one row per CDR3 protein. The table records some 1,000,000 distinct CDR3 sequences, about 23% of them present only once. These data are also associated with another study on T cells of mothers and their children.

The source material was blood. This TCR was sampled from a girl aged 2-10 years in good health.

The CDR3 nucleotides are TGCAGTGCTAGAGCCAAAAGGGGGACTGAAGCTTTCTTT. This translates into CSARAKRGTEAFF. V usage is TRBV20-1 and J usage is TRBJ1-1, with a possible D match to TRBD1 (6 bases). Germline CDR1 and CDR2: DFQATT and SNEGSKA (reference sequence). This CDR3 has 13 residues. V lost 1 base and J lost 5, with 11 bases in between.